This passage covers 25 T cell receptor beta chains from one sample sequenced in a study of cytomegalovirus exposure and HLA in healthy donors. The PCR made use of 60 Vbeta and 13 Jbeta primers. Sequencing was performed with immunoSEQ multiplex PCR; in TCRdb, only in-frame clones are kept and a portion is missing. This table lists under 120,000 clones. The specimen sequenced was PBMCs. These receptors all come from a man aged 50-59 years in good health and CMV-seronegative.

The V and J genes are TRBV20-1 and TRBJ2-3; D is ambiguous. There are 11 residues in the CDR3. In germline, CDR1 is DFQATT, CDR2 SNEGSKA (reference sequence). Trimming stripped 5 bases from V and 1 base from J, with 4 bases between. The chain's CDR3 is CSAEGTDTQYF. The CDR3 DNA follows: TGCAGTGCTGAGGGCACAGATACGCAGTATTTT.

V gene TRBV7-2 combines with J gene TRBJ1-1, with a tentative D call TRBD1 (6 bases). The CDR3 has 16 residues. Per germline, CDR1 SGHTA and CDR2 FQGNSA. V was pared by 3 bases and J by 2 bases, with 16 bases between. CDR3 protein: CASSLLTTGTNTEAFF. The DNA for the CDR3 is TGTGCCAGCAGCTTGCTAACGACTGGGACAAACACTGAAGCTTTCTTT.

Regarding this clone: The junction does not match germline at one end; this may be a read error. This sequence joins TRBV27 and TRBJ1-5; 8 bases match TRBD1. CDR3 length: 14 amino acids. CDR1 is MNHEY, CDR2 SMNVEV, per germline (reference sequence). The CDR3 DNA reads as TGTGCCGGCAGTTACAGGGGGGGCAATCAGCCCCAGCATTTT. Translating it yields CAGSYRGGNQPQHF.

V gene TRBV30 combines with J gene TRBJ1-5, with D hard to call. Trimming cost V 2 bases and J 1 base, with 9 bases left between them. This CDR3 spans 14 amino acids. Germline assignment: CDR1 GTSNPN and CDR2 SVGIG (reference sequence). CDR3 loop: CAWSLPRSNQPQHF. CDR3 coding DNA: TGTGCCTGGAGTCTTCCCAGAAGCAATCAGCCCCAGCATTTT.

CDR3 sequence (DNA): TGTGCCAGTACCTCCGACAGCGGAAACACCATATATTTT. Translated, it gives CASTSDSGNTIYF. This sequence joins TRBV19 and TRBJ1-3; a possible D gene is TRBD1 (5 bases). Between the trimmed V and J ends, which lost 7 bases and 4 bases, there was a span of 11 bases. This CDR3 has 13 residues. Looked up from germline, CDR1 is LNHDA and CDR2 is SQIVND (reference sequence).

The V gene is TRBV4-3, the J gene TRBJ1-5; 8 positions agree with TRBD1. The germline V gene encodes CDR1 LGHNA and CDR2 YSLEER. The CDR3 length is 15 residues. The V segment lost 4 bases and the J segment 0 bases; nucleotides outside the gene matches: 2. The CDR3 nucleotides read TGCGCCAGCAGCCTGACAGGGGATAGCAATCAGCCCCAGCATTTT. Its protein product is CASSLTGDSNQPQHF.

J is TRBJ1-1 and V is TRBV28, with 9 bases identical to TRBD1. Germline loops: CDR1 MDHEN, CDR2 SYDVKM. The CDR3 sequence is 14 residues long. J lost 5 bases, V lost 3 bases, and 4 bases had no gene match. CDR3 residues: CASSFGDRETEAFF. CDR3 bases: TGTGCCAGCAGTTTTGGGGACAGGGAGACTGAAGCTTTCTTT.

The chain carries TRBV6-1 and TRBJ1-2, with D perhaps TRBD1 (5 bases). Trimming took off 6 bases at V and 1 base at J, with 9 bases between the two ends. Germline assignment: CDR1 MNHNS and CDR2 SASEGT. The CDR3 is 13 amino acids. Here the CDR3 reads CASRMTVNYGYTF. CDR3 nucleotide sequence: TGTGCCAGCAGGATGACAGTTAACTATGGCTACACCTTC.

CDR3 in DNA: TGTGCCAGCAGCCTAGCGGGAGTGATAGATACGCAGTATTTT. Translated: CASSLAGVIDTQYF. This rearrangement joins TRBV11-2 to TRBJ2-3; 10 bases map to TRBD2. V shed 5 bases and J 5 bases; nucleotides not matched to a gene: 4. Germline CDR1 SGHAT, CDR2 FQNNGV. CDR3 length: 14 residues.

The rearrangement uses TRBV19 and TRBJ1-6, with D hard to call. Germline assignment: CDR1 LNHDA and CDR2 SQIVND (reference sequence). The CDR3 consists of 14 residues. V was shortened by 3 bases and J by 7 bases, with 10 bases between the two germline ends. The CDR3 DNA reads TGTGCCAGTAGTATGTTAGGGAGCAATTCACCCCTCCACTTT. Its protein is CASSMLGSNSPLHF.

V and J are TRBV2 and TRBJ1-1; D might be TRBD1 (5 bases). Deletions cut 5 bases from V and 1 base from J, with 8 bases between. The germline V gene encodes CDR1 SNHLY and CDR2 FYNNEI. The CDR3 covers 13 residues. The CDR3 region has the DNA TGTGCCAGCAGTTTGGACACGAACACTGAAGCTTTCTTT. Encoded protein: CASSLDTNTEAFF.

The chain links TRBV9 to TRBJ2-3; TRBD2 matches 12 bases. Unmatched junction bases numbered 4, after V lost 4 bases and J lost 1 base. Germline-derived CDR1 and CDR2 are SGDLS and YYNGEE. The CDR3 extends over 16 amino acids. CDR3 in DNA: TGTGCCAGCAGCTTGACTAGCGGGGGAGGCACAGATACGCAGTATTTT. Amino acids: CASSLTSGGGTDTQYF.

The chain links TRBV10-2 to TRBJ1-6; D not certain. CDR1 and CDR2 from the germline V gene are WSHSY and SAAADI. V lost 6 bases and J 9 bases, leaving 15 bases between the germline ends. This CDR3 comprises 14 residues. The CDR3 bases are TGCGCCAGCAGGAACGACATCTTCGGTTCACCCCTCCACTTT. Its translation is CASRNDIFGSPLHF.

The rearrangement uses TRBV9 and TRBJ1-5; D unresolved. V was clipped by 0 bases and J by 4 bases, with 5 bases between them. The CDR3 sequence is 13 residues long. The germline gives CDR1 SGDLS, CDR2 YYNGEE. The CDR3 DNA reads as TGTGCCAGCAGCGTAGCGGGGAATCAGCCCCAGCATTTT. This gives the protein CASSVAGNQPQHF.

The V gene is TRBV10-3, the J gene TRBJ1-5, with D maybe TRBD1 (5 bases). Trimming shortened V by 11 bases and J by 1 base, and 27 bases separated the two germline ends. Germline CDR1 is ENHRY and CDR2 is SYGVKD. The CDR3 totals 18 residues. The CDR3 protein is CAFSRGRGKGLSNQPQHF. CDR3 DNA: TGTGCCTTCTCTCGGGGCCGGGGGAAGGGGCTGAGCAATCAGCCCCAGCATTTT.

The chain carries TRBV19 and TRBJ2-1; a possible D gene is TRBD2 (6 bases). Trimming stripped 3 bases from V and 3 bases from J, with 12 bases between. Germline V gene sequence: CDR1 LNHDA, CDR2 SQIVND (reference sequence). The CDR3 consists of 15 residues. Written as DNA, the CDR3 is TGTGCCAGTAGTATGGGGGGACGATTCTACAATGAGCAGTTCTTC. Translated: CASSMGGRFYNEQFF.

Written as DNA, the CDR3 is TGTGCCAGCAGCGTACAGGGGGCGGGCAAAAACATTCAGTACTTC. This gives the protein CASSVQGAGKNIQYF. The J gene is TRBJ2-4, the V gene TRBV7-2; TRBD1 agrees at 9 bases. Germline CDR1 SGHTA, CDR2 FQGNSA. This CDR3 comprises 15 residues. Trimming removed 5 bases from V and 3 bases from J; junction bases left unmatched: 5.

On this clone itself: Other nucleotide sequences in the sample specify the same CDR3. The chain carries TRBV7-2 and TRBJ1-5, with 7 bases identical to TRBD1. The V gene end was trimmed by 1 base and the J gene end by 4 bases; junction bases not matched to a gene: 1. Germline V CDR1 and CDR2: SGHTA, FQGNSA. The CDR3 length is 14 residues. CDR3 bases: TGTGCCAGCAGCTTAGGACAGGGAAATCAGCCCCAGCATTTT. Residues: CASSLGQGNQPQHF. The full variable domain, in which reference TRBV7-2 and TRBJ1-5 provide the parts outside the CDR3, is GAGVSQSPSNKVTEKGKDVELRCDPISGHTALYWYRQSLGQGLEFLIYFQGNSAPDKSGLPSDRFSAERTGGSVSTLTIQRTQQEDSAVYLCASSLGQGNQPQHFGDGTRLSIL.

The genes are TRBV19 and TRBJ1-2; 7 bases are shared with TRBD1. The CDR3 is 13 residues long. V dropped 6 bases and J dropped 5; count of bases not matched to a gene: 6. The germline gives CDR1 LNHDA, CDR2 SQIVND (reference sequence). CDR3 sequence (DNA): TGTGCCAGTAGCGCGGGACAGTTGTATGGCTACACCTTC. Translation: CASSAGQLYGYTF.

The CDR3 reads CASSNARNTNYGYTF. CDR3 bases: TGTGCCAGTAGTAACGCCAGGAACACTAACTATGGCTACACCTTC. The chain carries TRBV19 and TRBJ1-2; no reliable D call. The CDR3 consists of 15 residues. The germline gives CDR1 LNHDA, CDR2 SQIVND (reference sequence). Trimming removed 4 bases at V and 0 bases at J, with 12 bases between.

The rearrangement links TRBV27 to TRBJ1-4; 8 bases line up with TRBD1. Per the germline V gene, CDR1 is MNHEY and CDR2 is SMNVEV (reference sequence). Trimming at V came to 6 bases and at J to 6 bases, leaving 12 bases not matched to a gene. This CDR3 is 16 amino acids long. The CDR3 DNA sequence: TGTGCCAGCAGCCCTAACCAGGGGGCGGACGATGAAAAACTGTTTTTT. It is translated as CASSPNQGADDEKLFF.

CDR3 nucleotide sequence: TGCGCCAGCAGCCGAGTTGACAGGGTTCATGGCTACACCTTC. Translated: CASSRVDRVHGYTF. J is TRBJ1-2 and V is TRBV4-1; 7 bases fit TRBD1. The germline V gene encodes CDR1 MGHRA and CDR2 YSYEKL. V lost 4 bases to trimming and J lost 6 bases; unmatched junction nucleotides: 8. The CDR3 is 14 residues long.

The chain links TRBV18 to TRBJ1-1; D is uncertain. The CDR3 extends over 16 amino acids. Trimming shortened V by 5 bases and J by 4 bases, and 20 bases separated the two germline ends. Germline CDR1 is KGHSH and CDR2 is LQKENI. The CDR3 DNA reads as TGTGCCAGCTCAGCCCTCTCCCCGGGGTTGGGCACTGAAGCTTTCTTT. Its protein product is CASSALSPGLGTEAFF.

This chain links TRBV5-1 with TRBJ1-5; D uncertain. The CDR3 is 13 amino acids. The V end lost 0 bases, the J end lost 6 bases, and 7 bases lay between the germline ends. CDR1 and CDR2 from the germline V gene are SGHRS and YFSETQ. The chain's CDR3 is CASSLGGSQPQHF. CDR3 nucleotide sequence: TGCGCCAGCAGCTTGGGTGGTAGTCAGCCCCAGCATTTT.

V is TRBV15 and J is TRBJ1-5; D is ambiguous. V lost 1 base, J lost 0 bases, and 7 bases lay in between. The germline V gene encodes CDR1 LNHNV and CDR2 YYDKDF (reference sequence). The CDR3 is made up of 15 amino acids. The DNA of the CDR3 is TGTGCCACCAGCAGAGGGCAGAATAGCAATCAGCCCCAGCATTTT. It yields the protein CATSRGQNSNQPQHF.